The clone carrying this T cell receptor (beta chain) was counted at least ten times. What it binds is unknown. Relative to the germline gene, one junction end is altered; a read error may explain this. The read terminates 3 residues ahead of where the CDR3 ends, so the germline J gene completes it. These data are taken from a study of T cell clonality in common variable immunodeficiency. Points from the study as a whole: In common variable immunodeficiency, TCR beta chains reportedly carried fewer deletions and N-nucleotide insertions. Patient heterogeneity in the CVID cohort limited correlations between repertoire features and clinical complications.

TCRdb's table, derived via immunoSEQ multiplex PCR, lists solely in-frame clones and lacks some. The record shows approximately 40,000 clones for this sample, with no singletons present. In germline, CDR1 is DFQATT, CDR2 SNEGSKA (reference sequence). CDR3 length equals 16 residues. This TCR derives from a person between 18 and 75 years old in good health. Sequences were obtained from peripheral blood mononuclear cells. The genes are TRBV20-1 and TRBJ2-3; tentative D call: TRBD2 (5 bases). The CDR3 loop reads CSARAEGLASTDTQYF. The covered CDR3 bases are TGCAGCGCTAGAGCTGAGGGCCTAGCTAGCACAGATACG.